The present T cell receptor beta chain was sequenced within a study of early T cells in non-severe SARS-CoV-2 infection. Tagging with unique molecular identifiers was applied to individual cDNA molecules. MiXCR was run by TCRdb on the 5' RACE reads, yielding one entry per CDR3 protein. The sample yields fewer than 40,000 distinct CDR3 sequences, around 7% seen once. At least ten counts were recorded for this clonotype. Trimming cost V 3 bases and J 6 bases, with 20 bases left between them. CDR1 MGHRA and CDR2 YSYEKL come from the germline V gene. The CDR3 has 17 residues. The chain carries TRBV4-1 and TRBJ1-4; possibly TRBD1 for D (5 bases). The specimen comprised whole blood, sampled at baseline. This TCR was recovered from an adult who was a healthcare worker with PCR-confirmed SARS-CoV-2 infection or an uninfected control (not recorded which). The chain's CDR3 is CASSQAHAGREDEKLFF. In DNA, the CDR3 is TGCGCCAGCAGCCAGGCTCATGCTGGCAGGGAGGATGAAAAACTGTTTTTT.